Below, 24 T cell receptor beta chains from the same sample are listed, as sequenced in a study of CD8 T cells in Susac syndrome. Reverse transcription used about 0.45 to 1 ug RNA and random hexamers. TCRdb independently ran MiXCR on the immunoSEQ multiplex PCR reads; one entry per CDR3 protein. The sample shows 300,000 or so distinct CDR3 sequences, around 92% of them seen only once. The material sequenced was CD4+ T cells from PBMCs. These receptor sequences come from a human donor with multiple sclerosis.

The sample holds one count of this clonotype. The chain is built from TRBV20-1 and TRBJ1-1; no reliable D call. The CDR3 length is 13 residues. Trimming removed 6 bases at V and 1 base at J, with 12 bases between. Germline CDR1 is DFQATT and CDR2 is SNEGSKA (reference sequence). Written as DNA, the CDR3 is TGCAGTGCCGTCGACATAGCGAACACTGAAGCTTTCTTT. Translating gives CSAVDIANTEAFF.

This chain joins TRBV7-9 and TRBJ1-2; D call uncertain. From germline, CDR1 is SEHNR and CDR2 FQNEAQ (reference sequence). The CDR3 sequence is 14 residues long. V was trimmed by 5 bases and J by 4 bases, leaving 14 bases between them. CDR3 nucleotides: TGTGCCAGCAGCAGAGCGCAGGTTATCTATGGCTACACCTTC. It encodes CASSRAQVIYGYTF.

V gene TRBV19 combines with J gene TRBJ1-1; 7 positions match TRBD1. V gave up 3 bases and J gave up 7 bases; unmatched junction bases: 5. CDR1 is LNHDA and CDR2 is SQIVND in the germline V gene (reference sequence). This CDR3 comprises 13 residues. In nucleotides, the CDR3 is TGTGCCAGTAGTATTTGGGGGACAGATGAAGCTTTCTTT. Its protein product is CASSIWGTDEAFF.

The V call is TRBV5-1, the J call TRBJ2-7; D is possibly TRBD1 or TRBD2 (5 bases each). Germline-derived CDR1 and CDR2 are SGHRS and YFSETQ. The CDR3 sequence is 15 residues long. Trimming removed 4 bases from V and 0 bases from J, with 14 bases in between. CDR3 region: CASSPGTISSYEQYF. Here the CDR3 DNA reads TGCGCCAGCAGCCCGGGGACCATTAGCTCCTACGAGCAGTACTTC.

This chain joins TRBV20-1 and TRBJ2-2, with 7 bases fitting TRBD1. There are 18 residues in the CDR3. The ends lost 1 base at V and 5 bases at J; junction bases unmatched: 16. The germline V gene encodes CDR1 DFQATT and CDR2 SNEGSKA (reference sequence). The CDR3 loop is CSARAPATGMGPTGELFF. The CDR3 DNA sequence: TGCAGTGCTAGAGCCCCTGCGACAGGGATGGGGCCTACCGGGGAGCTGTTTTTT.

The chain links TRBV12-3 or TRBV12-4 to TRBJ2-5; TRBD1 agrees at 8 bases. The V gene end was trimmed by 3 bases and the J gene end by 5 bases; junction bases not matched to a gene: 8. This CDR3 region has 15 residues. The CDR3 bases are TGTGCCAGCAGTTTCTCGTCGGGACAGGCGGAGACCCAGTACTTC. Protein product: CASSFSSGQAETQYF.

The V and J genes are TRBV25-1 and TRBJ2-3; 9 nucleotides line up with TRBD2. There are 15 residues in the CDR3. V shed 3 bases, J shed 7 bases, and the junction held 8 bases outside the gene matches. The germline gives CDR1 MGHDK, CDR2 SYGVNS. CDR3 region: CASSDGASGTYTQYF. The CDR3 region has the DNA TGTGCCAGCAGTGACGGAGCTAGCGGGACCTATACGCAGTATTTT.

The J gene is TRBJ2-3, the V gene TRBV5-1, with a possible D match to TRBD2 (7 bases). The CDR3 contains 15 residues. Trimming took off 7 bases at V and 1 base at J, with 16 bases between the two ends. The germline V gene has CDR1 SGHRS and CDR2 YFSETQ. Written as DNA, the CDR3 is TGCGCCAGCGCCCTCTGGGGGGGCGGCACAGATACGCAGTATTTT. This gives the protein CASALWGGGTDTQYF.

A single count supports this clonotype. The chain couples TRBV11-3 to TRBJ2-7; perhaps D is TRBD1 or TRBD2 (5 bases each). There are 13 residues in the CDR3. Germline lookup yields CDR1 SGHNT and CDR2 YENEEA. V lost 1 base to trimming and J lost 5 bases, with 9 bases between them. CDR3 sequence: CASSLGADNEQYF. DNA of the CDR3: TGTGCCAGCAGCTTAGGAGCGGACAACGAGCAGTACTTC.

The V call is TRBV3-1, the J call TRBJ1-1, with D perhaps matching TRBD1 (5 bases). From germline, CDR1 is LGHDT and CDR2 YNNKEL (reference sequence). V gave up 4 bases and J gave up 2 bases, with 14 bases separating them. This CDR3 contains 15 residues. CDR3 residues: CASSPSWGGNTEAFF. DNA for the CDR3: TGTGCCAGCAGCCCCTCTTGGGGCGGTAACACTGAAGCTTTCTTT.

This clonotype came up once. CDR3 sequence: CASTYKGTAETQYF. The CDR3 bases are TGTGCCAGCACCTATAAGGGGACAGCTGAGACCCAGTACTTC. J is TRBJ2-5 and V is TRBV5-4; 7 bases fit TRBD1. Unmatched junction bases numbered 10, after V lost 6 bases and J lost 5 bases. The germline gives CDR1 SGHNT, CDR2 YYREEE (reference sequence). The CDR3 is made up of 14 amino acids.

This rearrangement joins TRBV2 to TRBJ1-5; unclear D gene. Per the germline V gene, CDR1 is SNHLY and CDR2 is FYNNEI. V lost 5 bases and J 4 bases, leaving 18 bases between the germline ends. The CDR3 contains 16 residues. The CDR3 region has the DNA TGTGCCAGCAGTACCCAGTCAGCCGCGGTAAATCAGCCCCAGCATTTT. It specifies CASSTQSAAVNQPQHF. The entire variable domain, with the rest obtained from reference TRBV2 and TRBJ1-5, is as follows: EPEVTQTPSHQVTQMGQEVILRCVPISNHLYFYWYRQILGQKVEFLVSFYNNEISEKSEIFDDQFSVERPDGSNFTLKIRSTKLEDSAMYFCASSTQSAAVNQPQHFGDGTRLSIL.

The chain employs TRBV23-1 and TRBJ2-5; no reliable D call. TRBV23-1 is an ORF, and what it does is uncertain. The V end lost 1 base, the J end lost 7 bases, and 13 bases lay between the germline ends. This CDR3 contains 14 residues. CDR3 DNA: TGCGCCAGCAGTCAATTAAGCTTACCGGGGACCCAGTACTTC. Translated, it gives CASSQLSLPGTQYF.

The chain combines TRBV5-1 with TRBJ2-7, with D perhaps matching TRBD2 (6 bases). Trimming shortened V by 4 bases and J by 0 bases, and 14 bases separated the two germline ends. Germline V gives CDR1 SGHRS, CDR2 YFSETQ. This CDR3 is 15 amino acids long. The CDR3 DNA reads TGCGCCAGCAGCCGAGGGGAGGCGAACTCCTACGAGCAGTACTTC. Amino acids: CASSRGEANSYEQYF.

The rearrangement joins TRBV30 to TRBJ1-2, with 9 nucleotides matching TRBD1. CDR3 length: 13 amino acids. Germline V gives CDR1 GTSNPN, CDR2 SVGIG (reference sequence). V trimming: 4 bases; J trimming: 8 bases; junction bases outside the gene matches: 8. CDR3 loop: CAWTTDRGYGYTF. Here the CDR3 DNA reads TGTGCCTGGACTACCGACAGGGGGTACGGCTACACCTTC.

V usage is TRBV20-1 and J usage is TRBJ1-1; maybe TRBD1 (6 bases). CDR3 length equals 15 residues. The V end was cut by 5 bases, the J end by 0 bases, with 16 bases between. The germline V gene has CDR1 DFQATT and CDR2 SNEGSKA (reference sequence). The CDR3 here is CSAPTGYLMNTEAFF. In DNA, the CDR3 is TGCAGTGCTCCAACAGGGTACCTCATGAACACTGAAGCTTTCTTT.

The chain carries TRBV7-3 and TRBJ2-1, with 7 bases that match TRBD1. Losses at the gene ends were 5 bases for V and 6 bases for J; bases not matched to a gene: 10. CDR3 length: 15 amino acids. Germline-derived CDR1 and CDR2 are SGHTA and FQGTGA. CDR3 residues: CASSRQANRGNEQFF. The CDR3 coding sequence is TGTGCCAGCAGCCGACAAGCCAACAGGGGCAATGAGCAGTTCTTC.

The chain employs TRBV12-3 or TRBV12-4 and TRBJ1-5; 7 nucleotides align to TRBD1. The CDR3 consists of 16 residues. The J segment lost 9 bases and the V segment lost 1 base, leaving 12 bases of the junction unmatched. The CDR3 region has the DNA TGTGCCAGCAGTTTAGTAAGACAGGGAAGGGTTTGGCCCCAGCATTTT. It translates to CASSLVRQGRVWPQHF.

The rearrangement joins TRBV3-1 to TRBJ1-4, with D unresolved. The CDR3 has 13 amino acids. The V end was cut by 8 bases, the J end by 11 bases, with 18 bases between. CDR1 is LGHDT, CDR2 YNNKEL, per germline (reference sequence). The CDR3 sequence: CASAFGPTGKLFF. The DNA for the CDR3 is TGTGCCAGCGCTTTCGGTCCTACGGGGAAACTGTTTTTT.

This sequence joins TRBV7-8 and TRBJ1-4; TRBD1 matches 8 bases. This CDR3 is built from 15 residues. Germline V gene data show CDR1 as SGHVS and CDR2 as FQNEAQ. V shed 5 bases, J shed 5 bases, and the junction held 7 bases outside the gene matches. The CDR3 DNA sequence: TGTGCCAGCAGCCACAACAGGGGGAGGAATGAAAAACTGTTTTTT. Residues: CASSHNRGRNEKLFF.

The chain links TRBV7-9 to TRBJ2-5, with 8 bases that match TRBD1. There are 14 residues in the CDR3. J was trimmed by 5 bases and V by 6 bases; bases with no gene match: 8. CDR1 and CDR2 from the germline V gene are SEHNR and FQNEAQ (reference sequence). CDR3 DNA sequence: TGTGCCAGCAGGGTAGGACAGGGTCGGGAGACCCAGTACTTC. Translation gives CASRVGQGRETQYF. The full variable domain, with the rest looked up from reference TRBV7-9 and TRBJ2-5, is DTGVSQNPRHKITKRGQNVTFRCDPISEHNRLYWYRQTLGQGPEFLTYFQNEAQLEKSRLLSDRFSAERPKGSFSTLEIQRTEQGDSAMYLCASRVGQGRETQYFGPGTRLLVL.

In nucleotides, the CDR3 is TGTGCCAGCAGTCTCCGCCGAGAACACATTCAGTACTTC. Translation: CASSLRREHIQYF. V is TRBV12-3 or TRBV12-4 and J is TRBJ2-4; no clear D gene. This CDR3 contains 13 residues. The germline V and J ends were trimmed by 5 bases and 8 bases, with 13 bases remaining between them.

The rearrangement uses TRBV27 and TRBJ2-3, with no clear D. The CDR3 contains 14 residues. The germline gives CDR1 MNHEY, CDR2 SMNVEV (reference sequence). The V gene lost 1 base and the J gene lost 5 bases, with 10 bases spanning the gap. This CDR3 reads CASSLFRTRDTQYF. The CDR3, as DNA: TGTGCCAGCAGTTTATTTCGTACAAGAGATACGCAGTATTTT.

V and J are TRBV12-3 or TRBV12-4 and TRBJ1-5, with a possible D match to TRBD1 (6 bases). Trimming stripped 7 bases from V and 5 bases from J, with 15 bases between. CDR3 length: 14 amino acids. The CDR3 sequence is CASTLGGGHQPQHF. As DNA, the CDR3 is TGTGCCAGCACCCTCGGGGGGGGCCATCAGCCCCAGCATTTT.